A single sample gave rise to the 10 T cell receptor beta chains below, sequenced in a study of cytomegalovirus exposure and HLA in healthy donors. Use of 60 Vbeta and 13 Jbeta primers characterized the PCR. Profiling relied on immunoSEQ multiplex PCR, and the TCRdb table lists in-frame clones only, not all of them. The table lists 90,000 to 130,000 clones, around 80% of them singletons. Sequenced sample: PBMCs. These receptors all come from a man aged 25-45 years in good health and CMV-seropositive.

This clone was counted a few times. The chain combines TRBV4-1 with TRBJ2-7; no clear D gene. There are 14 residues in the CDR3. V gave up 1 base and J gave up 1 base, with 8 bases separating them. The V gene's germline CDR1 is MGHRA and CDR2 YSYEKL. This CDR3 reads CASSQVYSSYEQYF. CDR3 nucleotide sequence: TGCGCCAGCAGCCAAGTATACAGTTCCTACGAGCAGTACTTC.

This clone was picked up one time. The chain carries TRBV18 and TRBJ2-7; no clear D. The germline V gene encodes CDR1 KGHSH and CDR2 LQKENI. Trimming removed 3 bases from V and 0 bases from J, with 15 bases in between. The CDR3 consists of 16 residues. The CDR3 region is CASSPVMGSSSYEQYF. The CDR3 DNA reads as TGTGCCAGCTCACCGGTTATGGGCTCCTCCTCCTACGAGCAGTACTTC.

This clone was seen just once. This chain joins TRBV4-1 and TRBJ2-7; D might be TRBD1 (6 bases). Trimming took off 3 bases at V and 5 bases at J, with 11 bases between the two ends. The CDR3 is made up of 13 amino acids. Germline loops: CDR1 MGHRA, CDR2 YSYEKL. CDR3 sequence reads: CASSQWTVDEQYF. In DNA form, the CDR3 reads TGCGCCAGCAGCCAGTGGACAGTCGACGAGCAGTACTTC.

In regard to this clone: The junction departs from the called germline gene at one end, perhaps through a read error. The rearrangement uses TRBV11-3 and TRBJ1-1; 8 bases map to TRBD1. CDR1 SGHNT and CDR2 YENEEA come from the germline V gene. The CDR3 runs 16 residues. CDR3 sequence reads: CASSLDGQGKNTEAFF. CDR3 DNA: TGTGCCAGCAGCCTAGATGGACAGGGAAAGAACACTGAAGCTTTCTTT.

DNA for the CDR3: TGCGCCAGCAGCCAAGAGGCTAGTAAGGAGACCCAGTACTTC. It yields the protein CASSQEASKETQYF. The chain employs TRBV4-3 and TRBJ2-5; no definite D call. Germline loops: CDR1 LGHNA, CDR2 YSLEER. V lost 0 bases and J lost 5, with 10 bases in between. The CDR3 is 14 residues long.

This clone has just a few counts. The CDR3 nucleotides read TGTGCCAGCAGCTTGGGACAGTACAATGAGCAGTTCTTC. It translates to CASSLGQYNEQFF. The J gene is TRBJ2-1, the V gene TRBV5-6; possibly TRBD1 for D (5 bases). This CDR3 comprises 13 residues. The germline CDR1 and CDR2 sequences are SGHDT and YYEEEE. Trimming left V 0 bases short and J 4 bases short, with 5 bases between.

This clone was picked up a small number of times. The chain is built from TRBV5-4 and TRBJ2-3; 8 bases agree with TRBD2. J gave up 2 bases and V 2 bases, and 13 bases lay outside the gene matches. Germline loops: CDR1 SGHNT, CDR2 YYREEE (reference sequence). The CDR3 spans 18 residues. CDR3 coding DNA: TGTGCCAGCAGCTTCTCATCTAGCGGGTTTGGGCACACAGATACGCAGTATTTT. This encodes CASSFSSSGFGHTDTQYF.

The CDR3 DNA follows: TGTGCCAGTAGTGGGGGAGGGGGGGCTCCTGGGGAGCTGTTTTTT. This encodes CASSGGGGAPGELFF. The V gene is TRBV19, the J gene TRBJ2-2, with D perhaps TRBD2 (7 bases). CDR1 and CDR2 (germline): LNHDA, SQIVND (reference sequence). The CDR3 covers 15 residues. Trimming pared 5 bases from V and 8 bases from J, leaving 18 bases between.

The chain has TRBV5-1 and TRBJ2-5; D remains ambiguous. Trimming cost V 2 bases and J 1 base, with 6 bases left between them. Germline V gene sequence: CDR1 SGHRS, CDR2 YFSETQ. The CDR3 has 13 amino acids. In nucleotides, the CDR3 is TGCGCCAGCAGCTTCCCTCCCCAAGAGACCCAGTACTTC. This sequence encodes CASSFPPQETQYF.

V and J are TRBV9 and TRBJ2-3; D unresolved. The ends were cut back, 6 bases at V and 0 bases at J, with 14 bases in the middle. The CDR3 contains 15 residues. Germline CDR1 SGDLS, CDR2 YYNGEE. CDR3 coding DNA: TGTGCCAGCAACGTCCTTGGTACTAGCACAGATACGCAGTATTTT. It codes for CASNVLGTSTDTQYF.